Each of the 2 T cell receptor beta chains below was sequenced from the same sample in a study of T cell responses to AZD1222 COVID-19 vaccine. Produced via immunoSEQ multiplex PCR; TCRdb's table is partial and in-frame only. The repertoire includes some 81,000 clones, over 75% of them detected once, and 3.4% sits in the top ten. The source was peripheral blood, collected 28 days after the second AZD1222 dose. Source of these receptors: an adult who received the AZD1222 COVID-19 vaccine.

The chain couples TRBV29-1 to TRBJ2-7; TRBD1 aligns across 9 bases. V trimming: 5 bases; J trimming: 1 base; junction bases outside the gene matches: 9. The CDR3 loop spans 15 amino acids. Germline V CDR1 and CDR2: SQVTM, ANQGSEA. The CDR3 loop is CSVSSGQGTSYEQYF. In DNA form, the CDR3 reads TGCAGCGTTTCATCCGGACAGGGGACGTCCTACGAGCAGTACTTC.

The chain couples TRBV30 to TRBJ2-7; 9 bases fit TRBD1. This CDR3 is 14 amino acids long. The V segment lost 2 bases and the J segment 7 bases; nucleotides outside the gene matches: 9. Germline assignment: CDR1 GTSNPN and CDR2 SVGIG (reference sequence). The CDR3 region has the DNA TGTGCCTGGAGTCACAGGGGGCTAATACGGGAGCAGTACTTC. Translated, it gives CAWSHRGLIREQYF.